A single sample is the source of the 27 T cell receptor beta chains below, sequenced in a study of cytomegalovirus exposure and HLA in healthy donors. This table comes from immunoSEQ multiplex PCR, and its TCRdb copy is limited to in-frame clones, with some not included. The table records approximately 220,000 clones, approximately 88% of them present only once. Material: PBMCs. These receptors all stem from a woman younger than 45 in good health and CMV-seropositive.

The J gene is TRBJ2-2, the V gene TRBV5-4; 12 positions agree with TRBD2. The germline gives CDR1 SGHNT, CDR2 YYREEE (reference sequence). This CDR3 has 18 residues. V lost 0 bases to trimming and J lost 6 bases; unmatched junction nucleotides: 9. Written as DNA, the CDR3 is TGTGCCAGCAGCTTGGGACTAGCGGGAGTGGGTTTCGCCGGGGAGCTGTTTTTT. Its translation: CASSLGLAGVGFAGELFF.

This chain connects TRBV6-5 to TRBJ2-3; no definite D call. This CDR3 contains 11 residues. Trimming pared 2 bases from V and 5 bases from J, leaving 2 bases between. Per the germline V gene, CDR1 is MNHEY and CDR2 is SVGAGI. The CDR3 coding sequence is TGTGCCAGCAGTTACAAAGATACGCAGTATTTT. Its protein is CASSYKDTQYF.

The rearrangement uses TRBV4-2 and TRBJ2-7; TRBD1 agrees at 9 bases. The CDR3 spans 17 residues. Germline trimming cut 1 base from V and 0 bases from J; bases unmatched to any gene: 7. Looked up from germline, CDR1 is LGHNA and CDR2 is YNFKEQ. CDR3 residues: CASSQALGGQGSYEQYF. The CDR3 bases are TGTGCCAGCAGCCAAGCTCTAGGGGGACAGGGCTCCTACGAGCAGTACTTC.

V usage is TRBV9 and J usage is TRBJ2-2, with TRBD2 matching over 7 bases. The CDR3 length is 15 residues. Trimming removed 0 bases from V and 3 bases from J; junction bases left unmatched: 2. Germline V gene data show CDR1 as SGDLS and CDR2 as YYNGEE. The CDR3: CASSVAGGHTGELFF. In DNA, the CDR3 is TGTGCCAGCAGCGTAGCGGGAGGACACACCGGGGAGCTGTTTTTT.

V usage is TRBV30 and J usage is TRBJ1-2, with a possible D match to TRBD1 (5 bases). Germline lookup yields CDR1 GTSNPN and CDR2 SVGIG (reference sequence). The V end was cut by 5 bases, the J end by 1 base, with 17 bases between. This CDR3 is 15 amino acids long. In DNA, the CDR3 is TGTGCCTGGCACTCGGGACGAAGCGGTAACTATGGCTACACCTTC. It yields the protein CAWHSGRSGNYGYTF.

V usage is TRBV25-1 and J usage is TRBJ2-3; TRBD2 is a possible D gene (8 bases). The germline gives CDR1 MGHDK, CDR2 SYGVNS. The CDR3 extends over 15 amino acids. Trimming stripped 8 bases from V and 2 bases from J, with 17 bases between. The CDR3, as DNA: TGTGCCAGCCAGGATAGCGGGACAGTCACAGATACGCAGTATTTT. Translated: CASQDSGTVTDTQYF.

CDR3 loop: CASNNGRAHEQYF. In DNA, the CDR3 is TGTGCCAGCAATAATGGCAGAGCCCACGAGCAGTACTTC. This sequence joins TRBV2 and TRBJ2-7; D call uncertain. With 7 bases removed from V and 5 bases from J, the gap between germline ends came to 15 bases. From germline, CDR1 is SNHLY and CDR2 FYNNEI. This CDR3 region has 13 residues.

The CDR3 loop reads CASNQQDGGYTF. Written as DNA, the CDR3 is TGTGCCAGTAATCAGCAGGATGGTGGCTACACCTTC. The V gene is TRBV19, the J gene TRBJ1-2; D ambiguous. This CDR3 comprises 12 residues. Trimming removed 7 bases at V and 7 bases at J, with 13 bases between. Germline assignment: CDR1 LNHDA and CDR2 SQIVND (reference sequence). Looking up the rest from reference TRBV19 and TRBJ1-2 gives the full variable domain: DGGITQSPKYLFRKEGQNVTLSCEQNLNHDAMYWYRQDPGQGLRLIYYSQIVNDFQKGDIAEGYSVSREKKESFPLTVTSAQKNPTAFYLCASNQQDGGYTFGSGTRLTVV.

The chain recombines TRBV30 with TRBJ2-1; 7 bases fit TRBD1. V shed 1 base, J shed 7 bases, and the junction held 1 base outside the gene matches. The germline CDR1 and CDR2 sequences are GTSNPN and SVGIG (reference sequence). CDR3 size: 12 residues. CDR3 loop: CAWSGQGNEQFF. DNA of the CDR3: TGTGCCTGGAGTGGACAGGGAAATGAGCAGTTCTTC.

The J gene is TRBJ1-2, the V gene TRBV28; 7 bases are a match to TRBD1. V lost 7 bases, J lost 6 bases, and 8 bases stayed unmatched. CDR1 MDHEN and CDR2 SYDVKM come from the germline V gene. This CDR3 contains 13 residues. CDR3 nucleotides: TGTGCCAGCATAACAGTGACAGGGAATGGCTACACCTTC. Its translation: CASITVTGNGYTF.

The chain has TRBV6-5 and TRBJ2-1; maybe TRBD1 (6 bases). CDR3 size: 15 residues. Germline V gene sequence: CDR1 MNHEY, CDR2 SVGAGI. Trimming took off 0 bases at V and 7 bases at J, with 13 bases between the two ends. CDR3 DNA: TGTGCCAGCAGTTACTCCCGGCAGGGGTGGAATGAGCAGTTCTTC. It yields the protein CASSYSRQGWNEQFF.

J is TRBJ2-7 and V is TRBV5-1, with 11 positions matching TRBD2. Looked up from germline, CDR1 is SGHRS and CDR2 is YFSETQ. The V segment lost 4 bases and the J segment 0 bases; nucleotides outside the gene matches: 9. The CDR3 is 17 amino acids. CDR3 residues: CASSAPSGRPHSYEQYF. The CDR3 coding sequence is TGCGCCAGCAGCGCACCTAGCGGGAGGCCACACTCCTACGAGCAGTACTTC.

The chain is built from TRBV9 and TRBJ1-3, with unresolved D. The V end was cut by 0 bases, the J end by 2 bases, with 12 bases between. This CDR3 comprises 16 residues. From germline, CDR1 is SGDLS and CDR2 YYNGEE. The CDR3 is CASSVAASSPGNTIYF. The CDR3 region has the DNA TGTGCCAGCAGCGTAGCGGCATCCAGCCCTGGAAACACCATATATTTT.

In this sample, this clone turned up a few times. CDR3 residues: CAWSVQAYEQYF. In DNA form, the CDR3 reads TGTGCCTGGAGTGTACAGGCGTACGAGCAGTACTTC. V is TRBV30 and J is TRBJ2-7; a possible D gene is TRBD1 (5 bases). The CDR3 sequence is 12 residues long. Germline V gene sequence: CDR1 GTSNPN, CDR2 SVGIG (reference sequence). The ends were cut back, 0 bases at V and 4 bases at J, with 7 bases in the middle. Based on the CDR3 plus reference TRBV30 and TRBJ2-7, the full variable domain is SQTIHQWPATLVQPVGSPLSLECTVEGTSNPNLYWYRQAAGRGLQLLFYSVGIGQISSEVPQNLSASRPQDRQFILSSKKLLLSDSGFYLCAWSVQAYEQYFGPGTRLTVT.

This clone is a singleton in its sample. This sequence joins TRBV7-6 and TRBJ2-7; 8 nucleotides align to TRBD2. There are 13 residues in the CDR3. Germline CDR1 is SGHVS and CDR2 is FNYEAQ. The ends lost 9 bases at V and 2 bases at J; junction bases unmatched: 6. The CDR3 loop reads CASSSGRTYEQYF. CDR3 in DNA: TGTGCCAGTTCTAGCGGGCGCACCTACGAGCAGTACTTC.

This clone came up once. The chain carries TRBV4-1 and TRBJ2-7; D gene ambiguous. The CDR3 is 15 amino acids. Germline CDR1 and CDR2: MGHRA and YSYEKL. V was trimmed by 2 bases and J by 3 bases, leaving 14 bases between them. The CDR3 DNA sequence: TGCGCCAGCAGCCAATATGTAGGGCCGGGCTACGAGCAGTACTTC. This encodes CASSQYVGPGYEQYF.

The gene calls are TRBV27 and TRBJ2-1; 14 bases align to TRBD2. This CDR3 contains 16 residues. Trimming cost V 7 bases and J 8 bases; bases outside gene matches: 10. CDR1 MNHEY and CDR2 SMNVEV come from the germline V gene (reference sequence). The CDR3 DNA follows: TGTGCCAGCAAGGGACTAGCGGGGGCGATTAGGGATGAGCAGTTCTTC. Residues: CASKGLAGAIRDEQFF.

This clone was seen at least ten times. V and J are TRBV4-2 and TRBJ2-2; D possibly uses TRBD1 or TRBD2 (6 bases each). This CDR3 has 16 residues. Germline V gives CDR1 LGHNA, CDR2 YNFKEQ. Trimming cost V 0 bases and J 7 bases, with 15 bases left between them. The CDR3 nucleotides read TGTGCCAGCAGCCAAGAGACCGAGGGGGGAAGCGGGGAGCTGTTTTTT. It codes for CASSQETEGGSGELFF.

The chain carries TRBV19 and TRBJ2-2; no clear D gene. Trimming stripped 5 bases from V and 10 bases from J, with 8 bases between. The length of the CDR3 is 11 residues. From germline, CDR1 is LNHDA and CDR2 SQIVND (reference sequence). The CDR3 region is CASSALKELFF. CDR3 bases: TGTGCCAGTAGTGCTCTGAAGGAGCTGTTTTTT. Full variable domain (missing parts from reference TRBV19 and TRBJ2-2): DGGITQSPKYLFRKEGQNVTLSCEQNLNHDAMYWYRQDPGQGLRLIYYSQIVNDFQKGDIAEGYSVSREKKESFPLTVTSAQKNPTAFYLCASSALKELFFGEGSRLTVL.

This chain's CDR3 is CASRRVGSSSYEQYF. As DNA, the CDR3 is TGTGCCAGCAGGAGGGTCGGCAGTTCCTCCTACGAGCAGTACTTC. This sequence joins TRBV25-1 and TRBJ2-7; possibly TRBD2 for D (5 bases). The CDR3 spans 15 residues. Looked up from germline, CDR1 is MGHDK and CDR2 is SYGVNS. Deletions cut 6 bases from V and 0 bases from J, with 15 bases between.

This clone appeared a single time. The chain combines TRBV7-3 with TRBJ2-1, with a tentative D call TRBD2 (6 bases). Looked up from germline, CDR1 is SGHTA and CDR2 is FQGTGA. There are 13 residues in the CDR3. Trimming left V 3 bases short and J 6 bases short, with 9 bases between. The CDR3 bases are TGTGCCAGCAGCTTCGGGGGTTTCAATGAGCAGTTCTTC. Protein sequence: CASSFGGFNEQFF. The complete variable domain, with remaining parts taken from reference TRBV7-3 and TRBJ2-1, reads GAGVSQTPSNKVTEKGKYVELRCDPISGHTALYWYRQSLGQGPEFLIYFQGTGAADDSGLPNDRFFAVRPEGSVSTLKIQRTERGDSAVYLCASSFGGFNEQFFGPGTRLTVL.

Details on this clone: Mismatch with germline at one junction end may stem from a read error. The rearrangement joins TRBV6-1 to TRBJ2-3; 9 nucleotides line up with TRBD2. The CDR3 totals 16 residues. CDR1 is MNHNS, CDR2 SASEGT, per germline. This chain's CDR3 is CASSKAREGQGDTQYF. The CDR3, as DNA: TGTGCCAGCAGTAAAGCGCGGGAGGGCCAGGGGGATACGCAGTATTTT.

V is TRBV14 and J is TRBJ1-3; D is unresolved. This CDR3 spans 12 amino acids. V lost 3 bases and J 0 bases, leaving 0 bases between the germline ends. Germline CDR1 reads SGHDN; CDR2 reads FVKESK. CDR3 residues: CASSHSGNTIYF. The CDR3 DNA follows: TGTGCCAGCAGCCACTCTGGAAACACCATATATTTT.

This clone was detected only a few times. This chain uses TRBV4-3 with TRBJ2-1; possible D gene TRBD2, 5 bases. Per the germline V gene, CDR1 is LGHNA and CDR2 is YSLEER. Trimming removed 0 bases at V and 9 bases at J, with 15 bases between. The CDR3 sequence is 15 residues long. CDR3 nucleotides: TGCGCCAGCAGCCAAGATATTTCAGACGCGGGTGAGCAGTTCTTC. Translation gives CASSQDISDAGEQFF.

This clone appeared once. The chain combines TRBV5-4 with TRBJ1-2; a possible D gene is TRBD1 (6 bases). The CDR3 spans 13 residues. V was shortened by 6 bases and J by 8 bases, with 17 bases between the two germline ends. Germline assignment: CDR1 SGHNT and CDR2 YYREEE (reference sequence). CDR3 residues: CASTQSRGGGYTF. The CDR3 DNA reads as TGTGCCAGCACCCAAAGCAGGGGAGGGGGCTACACCTTC.

V gene TRBV11-2 combines with J gene TRBJ2-1, with D perhaps matching TRBD1 or TRBD2 (5 bases each). Germline V gives CDR1 SGHAT, CDR2 FQNNGV. The CDR3 runs 11 residues. V lost 7 bases and J lost 10, with 11 bases in between. CDR3 residues: CASTSGPEQFF. As DNA, the CDR3 is TGTGCCAGCACCTCGGGGCCAGAGCAGTTCTTC.

The V and J genes are TRBV5-1 and TRBJ2-2, with 9 positions matching TRBD2. CDR1 is SGHRS and CDR2 is YFSETQ in the germline V gene. The CDR3 is 15 residues long. The J segment lost 6 bases and the V segment lost 4 bases, leaving 7 bases of the junction unmatched. The CDR3 spells CASSPVVAGAGELFF. CDR3 nucleotide sequence: TGCGCCAGCAGCCCCGTGGTAGCGGGAGCCGGGGAGCTGTTTTTT.